The 25 T cell receptor beta chains listed next were all sequenced from one sample in a study of T-cell memory formation after mild COVID-19. Via MiXCR, TCRdb re-called the 5' RACE reads, giving one row per CDR3 protein. Of 350,000 or so distinct CDR3 sequences listed, around 20% are singletons. The sequencing input was PBMCs or a T cell subset sorted from them (not recorded which). Receptor source: a man younger than 30 who had mild COVID-19 (a few samples of this study predate the infection). Cell type and time point are not known.

This clonotype has a handful of counts. CDR3 bases: TGCGCCAGCAGCCAAGGGACAGGGAGGTACATTCAGTACTTC. This codes for CASSQGTGRYIQYF. This chain uses TRBV4-3 with TRBJ2-4, with 8 bases fitting TRBD1. The CDR3 sequence is 14 residues long. CDR1 and CDR2 (germline): LGHNA, YSLEER. Germline trimming cut 1 base from V and 8 bases from J; bases unmatched to any gene: 4.

The rearrangement uses TRBV9 and TRBJ2-3; 11 positions agree with TRBD2. V lost 0 bases, J lost 9 bases, and 9 bases stayed unmatched. This CDR3 is built from 16 residues. Germline V CDR1 and CDR2: SGDLS, YYNGEE. CDR3 amino acids: CASSVGVAGGSATQYF. In DNA form, the CDR3 reads TGTGCCAGCAGCGTAGGAGTAGCGGGGGGGTCCGCCACGCAGTATTTT.

Points on this clonotype: Its ends do not fully match the called genes, so a read error is possible. The gene calls are TRBV6-5 and TRBJ2-3; possible D gene TRBD2, 5 bases. Germline V gene data show CDR1 as MNHEY and CDR2 as SVGAGI. The CDR3 contains 13 residues. Here the CDR3 DNA reads TGTGCCATCAGTACGCCGGGGTGGGATACGCAGTATTTT. Its translation is CAISTPGWDTQYF.

In its sample, this clonotype was seen a few times. The chain recombines TRBV12-3 or TRBV12-4 with TRBJ1-4, with 8 bases identical to TRBD1. The length of the CDR3 is 16 residues. With 3 bases clipped from V and 8 bases from J, the junction kept 11 bases outside the gene matches. For the CDR3, the DNA is TGTGCCAGCAGTTTCTCCCCGACAGGGGTGTTGGAAAAACTGTTTTTT. Translated, it gives CASSFSPTGVLEKLFF.

The V call is TRBV20-1, the J call TRBJ2-7; TRBD1 aligns across 7 bases. Germline V gene lookup returns CDR1 DFQATT and CDR2 SNEGSKA (reference sequence). The CDR3 extends over 13 amino acids. With V trimmed by 3 bases and J by 2 bases, 4 bases remained unmatched. Here the CDR3 DNA reads TGCAGTGCTAGTGACAGGGCGACCTACGAGCAGTACTTC. Amino acids: CSASDRATYEQYF.

The chain couples TRBV6-2 or TRBV6-3 to TRBJ2-1; possibly TRBD1 for D (6 bases). The CDR3 sequence is 16 residues long. The V end was cut by 4 bases, the J end by 2 bases, with 15 bases between. Germline CDR1 reads MNHEY; CDR2 reads SVGEGT. The CDR3 spells CASSSDRDTAYNEQFF. The CDR3 DNA sequence: TGTGCCAGCAGTTCGGACCGGGACACTGCCTACAATGAGCAGTTCTTC.

This clonotype was counted only a few times. The chain joins TRBV10-3 to TRBJ1-6, with 7 bases lining up with TRBD1. After removal of 6 bases from V and 5 bases from J, the junction contained 4 bases not matched to a gene. Germline V gene data show CDR1 as ENHRY and CDR2 as SYGVKD. This CDR3 contains 14 residues. CDR3 amino acids: CAISTGADNSPLHF. The CDR3 DNA follows: TGTGCCATCAGCACAGGGGCCGATAATTCACCCCTCCACTTT.

V and J are TRBV13 and TRBJ2-3; 7 bases line up with TRBD2. CDR1 and CDR2 (germline): PRHDT, FYEKMQ (reference sequence). With V trimmed by 4 bases and J by 2 bases, 9 bases remained unmatched. This CDR3 is 16 amino acids long. This chain's CDR3 is CASSSPGGTLTDTQYF. In DNA form, the CDR3 reads TGTGCCAGCAGCTCCCCCGGGGGGACCCTCACAGATACGCAGTATTTT.

This sequence joins TRBV24-1 and TRBJ2-7; tentative D call: TRBD1 (7 bases). V was shortened by 2 bases and J by 4 bases, with 14 bases between the two germline ends. The CDR3 covers 15 residues. The germline CDR1 and CDR2 sequences are KGHDR and SFDVKD. The CDR3 here is CATSDSQTGRYEQYF. The DNA of the CDR3 is TGTGCCACCAGTGATTCTCAGACAGGGAGGTACGAGCAGTACTTC.

V is TRBV7-2 and J is TRBJ2-5; 12 nucleotides align to TRBD1. The V and J ends lost 5 bases and 4 bases, in that order; junction bases with no gene match: 8. This CDR3 is built from 16 residues. The V gene's germline CDR1 is SGHTA and CDR2 FQGNSA. CDR3 loop: CASSPRRDRGRETQYF. DNA of the CDR3: TGTGCCAGCAGCCCCCGTAGGGACAGGGGGCGAGAGACCCAGTACTTC.

The chain employs TRBV27 and TRBJ2-3, with D unclear. CDR3 length equals 13 residues. Trimming removed 3 bases from V and 4 bases from J, with 8 bases in between. Germline values: CDR1 MNHEY, CDR2 SMNVEV (reference sequence). The CDR3 nucleotides read TGTGCCAGCAGTTTCTTGGGTGCAGATACGCAGTATTTT. As protein: CASSFLGADTQYF.

J is TRBJ2-6 and V is TRBV6-2 or TRBV6-3, with D tentatively TRBD2 (5 bases). V dropped 9 bases and J dropped 0 bases, with 9 bases sitting between them. The CDR3 has 14 amino acids. Germline V gene data show CDR1 as MNHEY and CDR2 as SVGEGT. The CDR3 region has the DNA TGTGCCAGTAGACGGGGCTCTGGGGCCAACGTCCTGACTTTC. Amino acids: CASRRGSGANVLTF.

The chain joins TRBV3-1 to TRBJ1-4, with D perhaps matching TRBD1 (5 bases). This CDR3 has 14 amino acids. V lost 4 bases and J 8 bases, leaving 14 bases between the germline ends. Germline lookup yields CDR1 LGHDT and CDR2 YNNKEL (reference sequence). The chain's CDR3 is CASSPTAPAEKLFF. CDR3 bases: TGTGCCAGCAGCCCGACAGCGCCGGCAGAAAAACTGTTTTTT.

This clonotype was counted only a few times. V usage is TRBV5-1 and J usage is TRBJ2-7; 10 bases agree with TRBD1. The CDR3 sequence is 15 residues long. Germline CDR1 and CDR2: SGHRS and YFSETQ. The V segment lost 4 bases and the J segment 6 bases; nucleotides outside the gene matches: 10. DNA of the CDR3: TGCGCCAGCAGCGGACCGGGACAGGGGACTCGCGAGCAGTACGTC. Protein sequence: CASSGPGQGTREQYV.

This clonotype was observed a handful of times. The gene calls are TRBV29-1 and TRBJ2-3; 11 nucleotides line up with TRBD2. With 7 bases clipped from V and 8 bases from J, the junction kept 8 bases outside the gene matches. Germline loops: CDR1 SQVTM, CDR2 ANQGSEA. The CDR3 runs 13 residues. CDR3 loop: CSELAGAGGTQYF. In nucleotides, the CDR3 is TGCAGCGAACTAGCGGGGGCCGGAGGTACGCAGTATTTT.

This clonotype was seen a handful of times. The chain combines TRBV5-1 with TRBJ2-3; tentative D call: TRBD2 (5 bases). V lost 4 bases and J lost 6, with 9 bases in between. This CDR3 has 12 amino acids. Germline loops: CDR1 SGHRS, CDR2 YFSETQ. CDR3 nucleotides: TGCGCCAGCAGCGCTAGCTGGGATACGCAGTATTTT. The encoded protein is CASSASWDTQYF.

The genes are TRBV4-1 and TRBJ1-4; no firm D call. The CDR3 is made up of 15 amino acids. Germline V gene data show CDR1 as MGHRA and CDR2 as YSYEKL. Trimming left V 1 base short and J 3 bases short, with 9 bases between. CDR3 loop: CASSQGWGSNEKLFF. For the CDR3, the DNA is TGCGCCAGCAGCCAAGGATGGGGTTCTAATGAAAAACTGTTTTTT.

This chain links TRBV5-1 with TRBJ2-7; 7 bases are a match to TRBD2. Trimming removed 4 bases from V and 3 bases from J; junction bases left unmatched: 4. Germline-derived CDR1 and CDR2 are SGHRS and YFSETQ. The CDR3 is made up of 13 amino acids. CDR3 DNA sequence: TGCGCCAGCAGCCCCGGGGGGAACTACGAGCAGTACGTC. Translating it yields CASSPGGNYEQYV.

There are a few counts of this clonotype. The chain has TRBV6-5 and TRBJ2-1, with TRBD1 as a possible D gene (6 bases). V lost 2 bases and J lost 7, with 18 bases in between. CDR3 size: 16 residues. CDR1 and CDR2 (germline): MNHEY, SVGAGI. The CDR3 region is CASSYLGAGVRNEQFF. The CDR3 nucleotides are TGTGCCAGCAGTTACCTTGGGGCAGGGGTAAGAAATGAGCAGTTCTTC.

This clonotype was counted many times. The rearrangement joins TRBV5-1 to TRBJ2-3; D is uncertain. Germline assignment: CDR1 SGHRS and CDR2 YFSETQ. CDR3 size: 11 residues. Deletions cut 5 bases from V and 6 bases from J, with 7 bases between. The CDR3 coding sequence is TGCGCCAGCAGATTAGAGGATACGCAGTATTTT. Translation: CASRLEDTQYF.

This chain uses TRBV9 with TRBJ1-2; D gene unclear. The CDR3 is made up of 12 amino acids. From germline, CDR1 is SGDLS and CDR2 YYNGEE. With 0 bases removed from V and 8 bases from J, the gap between germline ends came to 8 bases. The CDR3 sequence: CASSVGDEGYTF. CDR3 DNA sequence: TGTGCCAGCAGCGTAGGGGATGAGGGCTACACCTTC.

The rearrangement links TRBV7-9 to TRBJ2-3, with D hard to call. From germline, CDR1 is SEHNR and CDR2 FQNEAQ (reference sequence). With 0 bases removed from V and 2 bases from J, the gap between germline ends came to 6 bases. This CDR3 region has 14 residues. The CDR3 nucleotides read TGTGCCAGCAGCTTAGCCCTGCACACAGATACGCAGTATTTT. Protein product: CASSLALHTDTQYF.

This clonotype was counted between two and nine times. The chain combines TRBV7-9 with TRBJ2-3, with D perhaps matching TRBD1 or TRBD2 (5 bases each). The CDR3 extends over 15 amino acids. Trimming took 5 bases from V and 2 from J, leaving 14 bases between them. Germline loops: CDR1 SEHNR, CDR2 FQNEAQ (reference sequence). CDR3 in amino acids: CASSPRGSYTDTQYF. The CDR3 bases are TGTGCCAGCAGCCCCCGGGGCAGTTACACAGATACGCAGTATTTT.

This clonotype has a handful of counts. The CDR3 here is CASSVSANTGELFF. The CDR3 DNA is TGTGCCAGCAGCGTAAGCGCGAACACCGGGGAGCTGTTTTTT. The chain recombines TRBV9 with TRBJ2-2; D unclear. Trimming removed 1 base from V and 0 bases from J, with 4 bases in between. This CDR3 comprises 14 residues. Germline V gene lookup returns CDR1 SGDLS and CDR2 YYNGEE. Supplemented by reference TRBV9 and TRBJ2-2, the full variable domain reads DSGVTQTPKHLITATGQRVTLRCSPRSGDLSVYWYQQSLDQGLQFLIQYYNGEERAKGNILERFSAQQFPDLHSELNLSSLELGDSALYFCASSVSANTGELFFGEGSRLTVL.

This clonotype was seen a single time. Just one base apart from a much larger clone, this may be a read error. The chain joins TRBV6-5 to TRBJ1-2, with D maybe TRBD1 (5 bases). Trimming cost V 9 bases and J 0 bases, with 11 bases left between them. Germline lookup yields CDR1 MNHEY and CDR2 SVGAGI. This CDR3 contains 13 residues. DNA for the CDR3: TGTGCCAGAGGAGGGACCGCTAACTATGGCTACACCTTC. This codes for CARGGTANYGYTF.